This T cell receptor (beta chain) is from a study of T cell responses to AZD1222 COVID-19 vaccine (dated by TCRdb to the early 2020s). Background on the whole study: AZD1222 recipients whose second dose came at about 4 weeks and those whose second dose came at about 12 weeks were combined into one group, since spike-specific TCR depth and breadth did not differ between the two schedules. A total of approximately 230 trial participants underwent TCR sequencing, of whom 207 received two doses of AZD1222 and roughly 25 received two doses of the MenACWY control vaccine. Trial participants were enrolled into age subgroups of 18-55, 56-69 and 70-plus years, which contained roughly 140, 27 and 60 TCR-sequenced participants, respectively.

Explained via the paper, the time point label denotes: baseline before first vaccination. Vaccinee samples were obtained from the UK trials COV001 and COV002, which included a single-blind randomized controlled phase 2/3 trial of AZD1222 (ChAdOx1 nCoV-19) in healthy adults. For TCRbeta chain sequencing, PBMC samples were collected from trial participants at day 0 and at day 28 after the second dose. As regards this clone: No cognate antigen has been identified for it. Per-base quality was not reported, and no clone a single base away is much larger than it.

Deletion took 4 bases off V and 5 bases off J, with a span of 11 bases between the germline ends. From its cysteine to its phenylalanine, the CDR3 spans 12 amino acids. CDR3 DNA is the only sequence kept; it has 36 bases, read in frame from the first base. Per the germline V gene, SQVTM is the CDR1 and ANQGSEA is the CDR2. The CDR3 regions of human TCRbeta chains were analyzed by immunosequencing. On the authors' methods: Repertoire TCRs were matched against a reference library of SARS-CoV-2-specific TCRs generated with the MIRA antigen-specificity platform. Breadth was defined as the fraction of unique TCRs that were SARS-CoV-2-associated, and depth was defined as the fraction of total T cells that were SARS-CoV-2-associated. Using the MIRA data, each spike-specific TCR was mapped to the spike region that the TCR reacts to and placed in a CD4 or CD8 class. Log10-transformed breadth and depth values were compared by one-way ANOVA with Sidak's multiple comparisons tests. The source is immuneACCESS, and TCRdb retained only in-frame sequences with V and J called. Part of the clones is not carried over; for the studies checked, unresolved V genes explain less than half of this, and the remainder is unexplained. That table supplies the V and J calls and clone size; D and trimming were determined from the DNA. This sample lists approximately 100,000 clones; 93% were detected once. Approximately 4.7% of the sample goes to the ten largest clones.

Here is what the overall study found, with its caveats: Reportedly, almost half of the unique spike-specific TCRs recognized epitopes lying outside the regions that are mutated in the B.1.351 and B.1.1.7 variants. After two AZD1222 doses, both the breadth and the depth of spike-specific TCRs were significantly higher than at day 0 and than in MenACWY recipients. Participants were mostly white British, with more females than males. The authors suggested clonal diversity may have been underestimated. The 56-69-year group was small, and its depth increase did not reach significance, likely because of low power. The whole spike protein was spanned by vaccine-associated CD4 TCRs, and dominant responses were seen in regions 160-218 and 743-854. Because no samples from the day 14 peak response were available, repertoires could be characterized only after the peak T cell response. Only five to seven AZD1222 recipients were SARS-CoV-2 seropositive at baseline, limiting conclusions about previously exposed vaccinees.

The specimen comprised peripheral blood, sampled on day 0 of AZD1222 vaccination. This receptor chain uses TRBV29-1 and TRBJ1-2, with no confidently assigned D gene. The TCR originated in an adult in good health. The CDR3 amino acid sequence is: CSVGETRYGYTF. The DNA reads as follows: TGCAGCGTTGGGGAAACACGTTATGGCTACACCTTC.